These 30 T cell receptor beta chains originate from one sample sequenced in a study of immune evolution from preneoplasia to lung adenocarcinoma (dated by TCRdb to the early 2020s). The library came from the immunoSEQ multiplex PCR assay. The source is immuneACCESS, and TCRdb retained only in-frame sequences with V and J called. Part of the clones is not carried over; for the studies checked, unresolved V genes explain less than half of this, and the remainder is unexplained. For this sample there are about 6,500 clones; approximately 88% appear just once. Over 3% of the sample goes to the ten largest clones. The sequenced sample was FFPE lung adenocarcinoma in situ tissue. This sample's cell subset or site label indicates: preinvasive adenocarcinoma in situ (AIS). Every receptor here comes from a donor older than 65 with lung adenocarcinoma.

This sequence joins TRBV12-2 and TRBJ2-7; whether TRBD2, the table's D call, matches the DNA was not checked. TRBV12-2 is recorded as a pseudogene. CDR3 length: 21 amino acids. The CDR3 DNA is TGTGCAAGTCGCCTGACAGGGCCCTCGGGACTAGCGGGAGAAAACTCCTACGAGCAGTACTTC. It translates to CASRLTGPSGLAGENSYEQYF.

The rearrangement joins TRBV2 to TRBJ2-1; 12 nucleotides align to TRBD2. Germline V gene data show CDR1 as SNHLY and CDR2 as FYNNEI. The length of the CDR3 is 15 residues. Trimming cost V 5 bases and J 9 bases; bases outside gene matches: 8. CDR3 DNA sequence: TGTGCCAGCAGTCCCCCTAGCGGGAGGGCCGGTGAGCAGTTCTTC. Amino acid sequence: CASSPPSGRAGEQFF.

V gene TRBV6-6 combines with J gene TRBJ1-1, with D maybe TRBD1 (5 bases). Germline lookup yields CDR1 MNHNY and CDR2 SVGAGI (reference sequence). Trimming stripped 2 bases from V and 6 bases from J, with 13 bases between. The CDR3 runs 14 residues. CDR3 protein: CASSYTPGSPEAFF. Written as DNA, the CDR3 is TGTGCCAGCAGTTACACCCCAGGGTCTCCTGAAGCTTTCTTT.

The J gene is TRBJ2-1, the V gene TRBV7-9; TRBD1 might be the D (5 bases). CDR3 length: 15 residues. Germline loops: CDR1 SEHNR, CDR2 FQNEAQ (reference sequence). The V end was cut by 5 bases, the J end by 4 bases, with 15 bases between. CDR3 protein: CASSGVASGYNEQFF. DNA for the CDR3: TGTGCCAGCAGCGGCGTTGCCTCAGGGTACAATGAGCAGTTCTTC. The whole variable domain, remainder taken from reference TRBV7-9 and TRBJ2-1, is DTGVSQNPRHKITKRGQNVTFRCDPISEHNRLYWYRQTLGQGPEFLTYFQNEAQLEKSRLLSDRFSAERPKGSFSTLEIQRTEQGDSAMYLCASSGVASGYNEQFFGPGTRLTVL.

V usage is TRBV7-2 and J usage is TRBJ2-3; a possible D gene is TRBD1 (6 bases). Germline lookup yields CDR1 SGHTA and CDR2 FQGNSA. V lost 10 bases and J lost 6, with 14 bases in between. This CDR3 is built from 12 residues. The CDR3 DNA reads as TGTGCCACTAGGGGGAGAGGTGATACGCAGTATTTT. Protein: CATRGRGDTQYF.

J is TRBJ2-1 and V is TRBV29-1; 8 nucleotides line up with TRBD2. V lost 4 bases, J lost 7 bases, and 18 bases stayed unmatched. The CDR3 is made up of 17 amino acids. CDR1 is SQVTM and CDR2 is ANQGSEA in the germline V gene. CDR3 sequence (DNA): TGCAGCGTTGCCCTCTCAGCGGGAGCGCTAGGGGGGAATGAGCAGTTCTTC. Translated, it gives CSVALSAGALGGNEQFF.

The chain has TRBV7-6 and TRBJ2-7, with D perhaps matching TRBD1 (6 bases). Deletions cut 5 bases from V and 10 bases from J, with 33 bases between. From germline, CDR1 is SGHVS and CDR2 FNYEAQ. The CDR3 is 18 amino acids. This chain's CDR3 is CASSRSRTATDVIRLQYF. CDR3 nucleotides: TGTGCCAGCAGCCGAAGCAGGACAGCCACCGATGTAATACGGTTACAGTACTTC.

This CDR3 reads CASSIGGTDTQYF. The CDR3 DNA is TGTGCCAGTAGTATAGGAGGCACAGATACGCAGTATTTT. The genes are TRBV19 and TRBJ2-3; D gene ambiguous. This CDR3 spans 13 amino acids. V was clipped by 1 base and J by 1 base, with 3 bases between them. Germline values: CDR1 LNHDA, CDR2 SQIVND (reference sequence).

By sample share, this clone is large (0.1 to 1%). The rearrangement joins TRBV29-1 to TRBJ1-4; the match to TRBD1 covers 7 bases. In germline, CDR1 is SQVTM, CDR2 ANQGSEA. There are 16 residues in the CDR3. V lost 1 base and J lost 0; bases outside the gene matches: 5. CDR3 sequence (DNA): TGCAGCGTTGAAGTCGGACAGGTTGCAACTAATGAAAAACTGTTTTTT. Protein product: CSVEVGQVATNEKLFF. The whole variable domain, remainder taken from reference TRBV29-1 and TRBJ1-4, is SAVISQKPSRDICQRGTSLTIQCQVDSQVTMMFWYRQQPGQSLTLIATANQGSEATYESGFVIDKFPISRPNLTFSTLTVSNMSPEDSSIYLCSVEVGQVATNEKLFFGSGTQLSVL.

This clone was observed a few times. The chain is built from TRBV19 and TRBJ2-7; D unclear. The CDR3 sequence is 13 residues long. Between the trimmed V and J ends, which lost 3 bases and 6 bases, there was a span of 12 bases. CDR1 and CDR2 (germline): LNHDA, SQIVND (reference sequence). The CDR3, as DNA: TGTGCCAGTAGTATTTGGCTCATCAGCGAGCAGTACTTC. This encodes CASSIWLISEQYF.

The genes are TRBV5-1 and TRBJ2-5, with no clear D. The CDR3 is 12 residues long. The germline V gene encodes CDR1 SGHRS and CDR2 YFSETQ. The V gene lost 0 bases and the J gene lost 5 bases, with 5 bases spanning the gap. DNA for the CDR3: TGCGCCAGCAGCTTGGGTTCTGAGACCCAGTACTTC. Translation gives CASSLGSETQYF.

J is TRBJ2-7 and V is TRBV28, with 7 bases that match TRBD1. From germline, CDR1 is MDHEN and CDR2 SYDVKM. This CDR3 is 14 amino acids long. V dropped 3 bases and J dropped 3; count of bases not matched to a gene: 5. In DNA, the CDR3 is TGTGCCAGCAGTTTGTCCGGGACAGACTACGAGCAGTACTTC. Protein product: CASSLSGTDYEQYF.

This rearrangement joins TRBV11-2 to TRBJ1-4, with no clear D. V lost 1 base, J lost 8 bases, and 5 bases lay in between. Germline CDR1 is SGHAT and CDR2 is FQNNGV. The CDR3 consists of 12 residues. The CDR3 sequence: CASSLGVEKLFF. CDR3 coding DNA: TGTGCCAGCAGCTTAGGGGTGGAAAAACTGTTTTTT.

This rearrangement joins TRBV7-6 to TRBJ1-5; D is unresolved. Per the germline V gene, CDR1 is SGHVS and CDR2 is FNYEAQ. The V end lost 5 bases, the J end lost 0 bases, and 8 bases lay between the germline ends. The CDR3 is 14 amino acids. In nucleotides, the CDR3 is TGTGCCAGCAGCCCGGACGGTAGCAATCAGCCCCAGCATTTT. Protein: CASSPDGSNQPQHF. The variable domain in full, with the rest retrieved from reference TRBV7-6 and TRBJ1-5, is GAGVSQSPRYKVTKRGQDVALRCDPISGHVSLYWYRQALGQGPEFLTYFNYEAQQDKSGLPNDRFSAERPEGSISTLTIQRTEQRDSAMYRCASSPDGSNQPQHFGDGTRLSIL.

The chain joins TRBV6-1 to TRBJ1-3; 7 nucleotides align to TRBD1. Germline-derived CDR1 and CDR2 are MNHNS and SASEGT. CDR3 length: 15 amino acids. The trim removed 6 bases at V and 5 bases at J, leaving 10 bases unmatched. The CDR3 sequence: CASRQGQEVRNTIYF. DNA for the CDR3: TGTGCCAGCAGGCAAGGACAGGAGGTGAGAAACACCATATATTTT.

The V gene is TRBV19, the J gene TRBJ2-1; weak D call: TRBD2 (6 bases). V was shortened by 3 bases and J by 0 bases, with 15 bases between the two germline ends. Germline V gives CDR1 LNHDA, CDR2 SQIVND (reference sequence). This CDR3 is 17 amino acids long. CDR3 in amino acids: CASSIEHGGSSYNEQFF. In DNA form, the CDR3 reads TGTGCCAGTAGTATCGAGCATGGGGGGAGCTCCTACAATGAGCAGTTCTTC.

This clone was seen just once. The rearrangement joins TRBV5-6 to TRBJ2-7; the D is unclear. Germline lookup yields CDR1 SGHDT and CDR2 YYEEEE. There are 14 residues in the CDR3. Trimming took off 4 bases at V and 2 bases at J, with 13 bases between the two ends. The CDR3 DNA reads as TGTGCCAGCAGCCCTTCCGTCTTGGCCTACGAGCAGTACTTC. Protein product: CASSPSVLAYEQYF.

V and J are TRBV9 and TRBJ2-5, with 7 bases aligning to TRBD2. The germline V gene has CDR1 SGDLS and CDR2 YYNGEE. V dropped 3 bases and J dropped 4; count of bases not matched to a gene: 12. The length of the CDR3 is 16 residues. In nucleotides, the CDR3 is TGTGCCAGCAGCGGAGGGAGGGGCGGGGTAGCAGAGACCCAGTACTTC. This translates into CASSGGRGGVAETQYF.

The chain uses TRBV18 and TRBJ1-2; tentative D call: TRBD1 (6 bases). The germline gives CDR1 KGHSH, CDR2 LQKENI. The CDR3 runs 14 residues. V was shortened by 3 bases and J by 7 bases, with 15 bases between the two germline ends. CDR3 protein: CASSPGQSSPGYTF. As DNA, the CDR3 is TGTGCCAGCTCACCCGGACAGAGTAGTCCTGGCTACACCTTC.

This clone was seen a single time. The rearrangement joins TRBV5-1 to TRBJ2-1; D uncertain. V gave up 0 bases and J gave up 3 bases, with 13 bases separating them. The CDR3 sequence is 16 residues long. Germline V gene data show CDR1 as SGHRS and CDR2 as YFSETQ. The CDR3 DNA reads as TGCGCCAGCAGCTTGGATCCCGGGCGCCTCTACAATGAGCAGTTCTTC. Its protein is CASSLDPGRLYNEQFF.

This chain joins TRBV5-5 and TRBJ2-1, with a tentative D call TRBD2 (6 bases). V gave up 1 base and J gave up 5 bases, with 13 bases separating them. The germline V gene encodes CDR1 SGHKS and CDR2 YYEKEE (reference sequence). The CDR3 length is 15 residues. As DNA, the CDR3 is TGTGCCAGCAGCTTGCGGAGGGATTCAAACAATGAGCAGTTCTTC. It is translated as CASSLRRDSNNEQFF.

This clone was found once. J is TRBJ2-1 and V is TRBV29-1; D possibly corresponds to TRBD2 (6 bases). The germline gives CDR1 SQVTM, CDR2 ANQGSEA. CDR3 length: 14 amino acids. Trimming stripped 7 bases from V and 0 bases from J, with 13 bases between. The CDR3, as DNA: TGCAGCGCGCCGCGGGGAAGCTCCTACAATGAGCAGTTCTTC. It encodes CSAPRGSSYNEQFF.

The chain joins TRBV5-6 to TRBJ2-7, with 9 positions matching TRBD1. Losses at the gene ends were 3 bases for V and 3 bases for J; bases not matched to a gene: 10. Germline V gene sequence: CDR1 SGHDT, CDR2 YYEEEE. CDR3 length equals 16 residues. CDR3 sequence: CASSSYGTGIRYEQYF. DNA of the CDR3: TGTGCCAGCAGCTCTTACGGGACAGGGATCCGCTACGAGCAGTACTTC. The whole variable domain, filled in from reference TRBV5-6 and TRBJ2-7, reads DAGVTQSPTHLIKTRGQQVTLRCSPKSGHDTVSWYQQALGQGPQFIFQYYEEEERQRGNFPDRFSGHQFPNYSSELNVNALLLGDSALYLCASSSYGTGIRYEQYFGPGTRLTVT.

V is TRBV5-1 and J is TRBJ2-1, with 9 bases matching TRBD1. Germline V gives CDR1 SGHRS, CDR2 YFSETQ. This CDR3 comprises 15 residues. After removal of 3 bases from V and 8 bases from J, the junction contained 9 bases not matched to a gene. CDR3 protein: CASSSTGGARDEQFF. In DNA form, the CDR3 reads TGCGCCAGCAGCTCGACAGGGGGGGCTCGGGATGAGCAGTTCTTC.

This sequence joins TRBV11-3 and TRBJ1-5, with D maybe TRBD1 (5 bases). Germline V gene sequence: CDR1 SGHNT, CDR2 YENEEA. CDR3 length: 16 residues. The ends were cut back, 10 bases at V and 0 bases at J, with 19 bases in the middle. The CDR3 DNA reads TGTGCCAATCCAGGGTGTGGGGGTTATAGCAATCAGCCCCAGCATTTT. It encodes CANPGCGGYSNQPQHF.

Only one count was recorded for this clone. This chain's CDR3 is CASSLWDRGADTQYF. DNA of the CDR3: TGTGCCAGCAGCTTGTGGGACAGGGGGGCAGATACGCAGTATTTT. The gene calls are TRBV5-6 and TRBJ2-3; 11 bases are shared with TRBD1. The CDR3 sequence is 15 residues long. After removal of 1 base from V and 4 bases from J, the junction contained 2 bases not matched to a gene. CDR1 is SGHDT, CDR2 YYEEEE, per germline.

The V call is TRBV5-4, the J call TRBJ2-7; TRBD2 matches 7 bases. The CDR3 totals 16 residues. CDR1 SGHNT and CDR2 YYREEE come from the germline V gene (reference sequence). Trimming at V came to 0 bases and at J to 4 bases, leaving 10 bases not matched to a gene. For the CDR3, the DNA is TGTGCCAGCAGCTTGGCACGCGGGAGTGGAATGTACGAGCAGTACTTC. The encoded protein is CASSLARGSGMYEQYF.

The chain uses TRBV10-3 and TRBJ2-3; D may correspond to TRBD1 or TRBD2 (6 bases each). V was trimmed by 7 bases and J by 0 bases, leaving 14 bases between them. Germline loops: CDR1 ENHRY, CDR2 SYGVKD. The CDR3 covers 15 residues. This chain's CDR3 is CAIKGGQGSTDTQYF. Written as DNA, the CDR3 is TGTGCCATCAAGGGGGGTCAGGGGAGCACAGATACGCAGTATTTT.

The chain links TRBV7-2 to TRBJ2-1, with D tentatively TRBD2 (5 bases). V was trimmed by 0 bases and J by 2 bases, leaving 14 bases between them. From germline, CDR1 is SGHTA and CDR2 FQGNSA. This CDR3 is built from 17 residues. As DNA, the CDR3 is TGTGCCAGCAGCTTAGCGGTCACGGACTCAACCTACAATGAGCAGTTCTTC. This translates into CASSLAVTDSTYNEQFF.

This chain connects TRBV15 to TRBJ2-1; D might be TRBD2 (6 bases). V lost 0 bases, J lost 7 bases, and 16 bases lay in between. The CDR3 spans 16 residues. CDR1 is LNHNV, CDR2 YYDKDF, per germline (reference sequence). The CDR3 loop is CATSRENLARGNEQFF. In nucleotides, the CDR3 is TGTGCCACCAGCAGAGAGAATCTAGCGAGAGGGAATGAGCAGTTCTTC. Variable domain in full (rest from reference TRBV15 and TRBJ2-1): DAMVIQNPRYQVTQFGKPVTLSCSQTLNHNVMYWYQQKSSQAPKLLFHYYDKDFNNEADTPDNFQSRRPNTSFCFLDIRSPGLGDTAMYLCATSRENLARGNEQFFGPGTRLTVL.